Listed below are T cell receptor beta chains from one sample, sequenced in a study of patients and donors after allogeneic stem cell transplantation. One entry per CDR3 protein, called by TCRdb with MiXCR from the RT-PCR reads. The table has around 160,000 distinct CDR3 sequences, over 25% seen once. Input material: blood, either unsorted or a sorted T cell fraction (not recorded which). Receptor source: a human donor who was either an allogeneic HSCT recipient or a stem cell or donor lymphocyte infusion donor (not recorded which). It is not recorded whose cells these are; they may come from a transplant donor. The CDR3 runs from the conserved cysteine through the conserved F or W. A D gene is named only where the DNA matches it firmly. Size values are once, few and many counts, or a class for expanded clones, and some rows have none.

D gene: .; clone size: few; J gene: TRBJ1-1; V gene: TRBV27; CDR3 DNA: TGTGCCAGCAGTTTGCAGGGTATGAACACTGAAGCTTTCTTT; CDR3 protein: CASSLQGMNTEAFF
D gene: TRBD2; clone size: once; J gene: TRBJ2-7; V gene: TRBV15; CDR3 DNA: TGTGCCACCAGCAGAGATCCCCTCGGGACTAGCGTTTCCTACGAGCAGTACTTC; CDR3 protein: CATSRDPLGTSVSYEQYF
D gene: TRBD1; clone size: .; J gene: TRBJ2-7; V gene: TRBV10-3; CDR3 DNA: TGTGCCATCAGTGAGCAGAGCGTAAGGACAGGGTTAGTTAAGCAGTACTTC; CDR3 protein: CAISEQSVRTGLVKQYF
D gene: .; clone size: .; J gene: TRBJ2-1; V gene: TRBV12-3/TRBV12-4; CDR3 DNA: TGTGCCAGCAGAATTAGGAGCTCCTACAATGAGCAGTTCTTC; CDR3 protein: CASRIRSSYNEQFF
D gene: .; clone size: .; J gene: TRBJ1-6; V gene: TRBV28; CDR3 DNA: TGTGCCAGCAGTTTGACGGGGGATAGCTCCTATAATTCACCCCTCCACTTT; CDR3 protein: CASSLTGDSSYNSPLHF
D gene: .; clone size: .; J gene: TRBJ1-2; V gene: TRBV6-2/TRBV6-3; CDR3 DNA: TGTGCCAGCAGTTACTCGTGGGACGTCTGGGGATATGGCTACACCTTC; CDR3 protein: CASSYSWDVWGYGYTF
D gene: .; clone size: few; J gene: TRBJ2-3; V gene: TRBV20-1; CDR3 DNA: TGCAGTGCCCGGAAACCTACAGATACGCAGTATTTT; CDR3 protein: CSARKPTDTQYF
D gene: .; clone size: .; J gene: TRBJ2-7; V gene: TRBV18; CDR3 DNA: TGTGCCAGCTCACCACGCCGGGAGAGCCACGAGCAGTACTTC; CDR3 protein: CASSPRRESHEQYF
D gene: .; clone size: .; J gene: TRBJ2-1; V gene: TRBV7-9; CDR3 DNA: TGTGCCAGCAGCTTAGCGCAGATGGGCGGTCTTTACAATGAGCAGTTCTTC; CDR3 protein: CASSLAQMGGLYNEQFF
D gene: .; clone size: few; J gene: TRBJ2-7; V gene: TRBV28; CDR3 DNA: TGTGCCAGCAGTTTATGGGGTGAGCAGTACTTC; CDR3 protein: CASSLWGEQYF
D gene: .; clone size: .; J gene: TRBJ2-1; V gene: TRBV9; CDR3 DNA: TGTGCCAGCAGCGTAGGATTTTGGGACAATGAGCAGTTCTTC; CDR3 protein: CASSVGFWDNEQFF